This entry lists 18 T cell receptor beta chains sequenced from one sample in a study of shared clonotypes between healthy human individuals. Data came from immunoSEQ multiplex PCR; TCRdb stores just in-frame clones and leaves some out. The data contain more than 1.2 million clones, 98% of them singletons. Sequencing was done on a sample of naive CD4+ T cells sorted from blood. As to subset: CD45RA+ positively selected. The receptor set was obtained from a man in his thirties or forties in good health.

This clone was observed once. The chain recombines TRBV5-4 with TRBJ2-2; 7 positions agree with TRBD1. Germline V gene lookup returns CDR1 SGHNT and CDR2 YYREEE (reference sequence). The CDR3 contains 17 residues. Trimming removed 4 bases from V and 1 base from J; junction bases left unmatched: 10. The CDR3 sequence is CASSDQTGAVNTGELFF. The CDR3 nucleotides read TGTGCCAGCAGCGACCAAACAGGGGCGGTGAACACCGGGGAGCTGTTTTTT.

This chain links TRBV28 with TRBJ1-1; D gene ambiguous. Germline CDR1 reads MDHEN; CDR2 reads SYDVKM. V lost 2 bases, J lost 3 bases, and 4 bases lay in between. This CDR3 spans 12 amino acids. The CDR3 sequence: CASSLSHTEAFF. The CDR3, as DNA: TGTGCCAGCAGTTTAAGCCACACTGAAGCTTTCTTT.

The chain couples TRBV7-6 to TRBJ2-1, with 10 bases matching TRBD1. Germline CDR1 reads SGHVS; CDR2 reads FNYEAQ. With V trimmed by 5 bases and J by 8 bases, 18 bases remained unmatched. CDR3 size: 18 residues. CDR3 in amino acids: CASSTGQGLSSPGDEQFF. The CDR3 coding sequence is TGTGCCAGCAGCACGGGACAGGGGTTGTCAAGTCCGGGCGATGAGCAGTTCTTC.

This clone is a singleton in its sample. The J gene is TRBJ2-7, the V gene TRBV5-1; D ambiguous. The germline V gene encodes CDR1 SGHRS and CDR2 YFSETQ. The CDR3 runs to 17 residues. V dropped 0 bases and J dropped 0 bases, with 16 bases sitting between them. This CDR3 reads CASSLGPPYGSSYEQYF. The CDR3 bases are TGCGCCAGCAGCTTGGGCCCCCCATACGGCTCCTCCTACGAGCAGTACTTC.

For this clone: The sample carries other DNA sequences with the same CDR3. The chain recombines TRBV18 with TRBJ2-5; D gene ambiguous. Germline assignment: CDR1 KGHSH and CDR2 LQKENI. Trimming cost V 6 bases and J 5 bases, with 10 bases left between them. The CDR3 has 12 residues. The CDR3 DNA follows: TGTGCCAGCTCTTTGGGGAAGGAGACCCAGTACTTC. This encodes CASSLGKETQYF.

The CDR3 DNA is TGTGCCAGCAGCAAAGGGGGGCTCCAGGCCTACGAGCAGTACTTC. Encoded protein: CASSKGGLQAYEQYF. The V and J genes are TRBV7-9 and TRBJ2-7; D might be TRBD1 or TRBD2, each matching 6 bases. V lost 5 bases and J lost 2, with 16 bases in between. Germline V CDR1 and CDR2: SEHNR, FQNEAQ (reference sequence). This CDR3 comprises 15 residues.

V usage is TRBV13 and J usage is TRBJ2-7, with a possible D match to TRBD2 (7 bases). Germline-derived CDR1 and CDR2 are PRHDT and FYEKMQ (reference sequence). The CDR3 contains 15 residues. The V end was cut by 6 bases, the J end by 0 bases, with 15 bases between. The chain's CDR3 is CASSPGGHLSYEQYF. The CDR3 nucleotides are TGTGCCAGCAGTCCGGGGGGCCATCTCTCCTACGAGCAGTACTTC.

This rearrangement joins TRBV18 to TRBJ1-3; no clear D. The germline V gene encodes CDR1 KGHSH and CDR2 LQKENI. V dropped 6 bases and J dropped 0 bases, with 15 bases sitting between them. This CDR3 has 16 amino acids. CDR3 in DNA: TGTGCCAGCTCCCTCCCCCCCCCGGGCTCTGGAAACACCATATATTTT. This encodes CASSLPPPGSGNTIYF.

The J gene is TRBJ2-7, the V gene TRBV2; TRBD1 agrees at 7 bases. With 8 bases clipped from V and 6 bases from J, the junction kept 7 bases outside the gene matches. Germline V CDR1 and CDR2: SNHLY, FYNNEI. The CDR3 consists of 12 residues. DNA for the CDR3: TGTGCCAGCCGCCCAGGGGGTGTCGAGCAGTACTTC. Its translation is CASRPGGVEQYF.

Here the CDR3 reads CASSQGLAGVEQYF. CDR3 in DNA: TGTGCCAGCAGCCAGGGACTAGCGGGAGTCGAGCAGTACTTC. The V gene is TRBV7-2, the J gene TRBJ2-7; 14 nucleotides match TRBD2. Germline CDR1 is SGHTA and CDR2 is FQGNSA. Losses at the gene ends were 5 bases for V and 6 bases for J; bases not matched to a gene: 3. The length of the CDR3 is 14 residues.

V is TRBV9 and J is TRBJ2-5, with D perhaps TRBD2 (6 bases). This CDR3 is built from 16 residues. The V and J ends lost 6 bases and 4 bases respectively, with 22 bases between them. In germline, CDR1 is SGDLS, CDR2 YYNGEE. CDR3 region: CASTPTSVGGGETQYF. The CDR3 bases are TGTGCCAGCACCCCCACTTCGGTGGGAGGAGGAGAGACCCAGTACTTC.

Regarding this clone: In the same sample, other DNA sequences code for this CDR3. This chain uses TRBV28 with TRBJ1-5; maybe TRBD1 (6 bases). Germline CDR1 is MDHEN and CDR2 is SYDVKM. The CDR3 runs 16 residues. V lost 0 bases and J 4 bases, leaving 13 bases between the germline ends. Written as DNA, the CDR3 is TGTGCCAGCAGTTTATGGGGAGGGCAGGGGAATCAGCCCCAGCATTTT. This encodes CASSLWGGQGNQPQHF.

The gene calls are TRBV19 and TRBJ2-2, with 9 positions matching TRBD2. V gave up 8 bases and J gave up 2 bases; unmatched junction bases: 3. The CDR3 totals 14 residues. Looked up from germline, CDR1 is LNHDA and CDR2 is SQIVND (reference sequence). The CDR3 sequence is CASSSGINTGELFF. The CDR3 DNA is TGTGCCAGTTCTAGCGGGATCAACACCGGGGAGCTGTTTTTT.

On this clone: Distinct nucleotide sequences in the sample also encode this CDR3. The chain joins TRBV5-1 to TRBJ1-2; D not resolved. With 0 bases removed from V and 1 base from J, the gap between germline ends came to 4 bases. The CDR3 contains 13 residues. Germline V gene sequence: CDR1 SGHRS, CDR2 YFSETQ. CDR3 in amino acids: CASSLVGNYGYTF. For the CDR3, the DNA is TGCGCCAGCAGCTTGGTGGGTAACTATGGCTACACCTTC.

Notes on this clone: Other DNA sequences in this sample translate to the same CDR3. The chain recombines TRBV29-1 with TRBJ1-1; 7 positions agree with TRBD1. The V and J ends lost 6 bases and 0 bases, in that order; junction bases with no gene match: 1. This CDR3 spans 12 amino acids. The germline V gene has CDR1 SQVTM and CDR2 ANQGSEA. CDR3 nucleotide sequence: TGCAGCGTGGGACAGTTGAACACTGAAGCTTTCTTT. Protein: CSVGQLNTEAFF.

This clone was detected only a few times. The rearrangement uses TRBV5-1 and TRBJ2-1; D remains unclear. Germline CDR1 is SGHRS and CDR2 is YFSETQ. The CDR3 has 11 residues. V gave up 6 bases and J gave up 13 bases, with 14 bases separating them. The CDR3 nucleotides are TGCGCCAGCACCCTGAACCATCTCCAGTTCTTC. Residues: CASTLNHLQFF.

This chain links TRBV11-1 with TRBJ2-5; D unresolved. The length of the CDR3 is 15 residues. CDR1 and CDR2 from the germline V gene are SGHAT and FQDESV (reference sequence). The germline V and J ends were trimmed by 1 base and 2 bases, with 11 bases remaining between them. The DNA of the CDR3 is TGTGCCAGCAGCTTAGAGCTTGCGGTACAAGAGACCCAGTACTTC. Its translation is CASSLELAVQETQYF.

The rearrangement joins TRBV5-1 to TRBJ2-5, with D possibly being TRBD2 (6 bases). Trimming left V 3 bases short and J 5 bases short, with 14 bases between. Germline loops: CDR1 SGHRS, CDR2 YFSETQ. The CDR3 consists of 14 residues. CDR3 amino acids: CASSYLGGEETQYF. The CDR3 coding sequence is TGCGCCAGCAGCTACCTCGGGGGTGAGGAGACCCAGTACTTC.